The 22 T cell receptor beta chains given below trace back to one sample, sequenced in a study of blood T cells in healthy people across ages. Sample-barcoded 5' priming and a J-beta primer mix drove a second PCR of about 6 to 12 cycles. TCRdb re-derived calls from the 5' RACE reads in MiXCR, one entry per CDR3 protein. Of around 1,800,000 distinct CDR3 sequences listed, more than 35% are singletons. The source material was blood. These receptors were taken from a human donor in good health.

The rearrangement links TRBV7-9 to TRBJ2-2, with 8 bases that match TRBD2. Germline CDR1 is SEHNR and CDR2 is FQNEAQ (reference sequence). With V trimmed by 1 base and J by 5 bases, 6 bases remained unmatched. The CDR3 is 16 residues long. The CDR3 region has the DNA TGTGCCAGCAGCTTAGGTCCTAGCGGGCGGACCGGGGAGCTGTTTTTT. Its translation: CASSLGPSGRTGELFF.

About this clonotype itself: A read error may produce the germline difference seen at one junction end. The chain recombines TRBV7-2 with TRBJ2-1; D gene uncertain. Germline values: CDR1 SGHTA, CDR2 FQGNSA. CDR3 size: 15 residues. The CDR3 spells CASSLAPNSYNVQFF. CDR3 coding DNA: TGTGCCAGCAGCTTAGCCCCAAACTCCTACAATGTGCAGTTCTTC.

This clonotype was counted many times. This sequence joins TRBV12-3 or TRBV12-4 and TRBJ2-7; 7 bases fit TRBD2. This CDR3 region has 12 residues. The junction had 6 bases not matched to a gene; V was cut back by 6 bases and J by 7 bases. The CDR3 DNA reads TGTGCCAGCAGCTTTACGGGGGGTGAGCAGTACTTC. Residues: CASSFTGGEQYF.

The chain's CDR3 is CASSLRVRGGLLNEQFF. The CDR3, as DNA: TGTGCCAGCAGCTTAAGAGTCCGGGGGGGCCTTCTGAATGAGCAGTTCTTC. The chain links TRBV7-3 to TRBJ2-1; 8 positions agree with TRBD2. After removal of 1 base from V and 7 bases from J, the junction contained 12 bases not matched to a gene. Germline V lookup: CDR1 SGHTA, CDR2 FQGTGA. The CDR3 runs to 17 residues.

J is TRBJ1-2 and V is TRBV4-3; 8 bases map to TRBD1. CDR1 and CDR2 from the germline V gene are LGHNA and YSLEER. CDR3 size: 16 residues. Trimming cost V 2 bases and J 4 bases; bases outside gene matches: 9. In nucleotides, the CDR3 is TGCGCCAGCAGCCAAACTGGGACAGGAGCTCTCTATGGCTACACCTTC. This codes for CASSQTGTGALYGYTF.

The CDR3 sequence: CAISDYSGLHSYNEQFF. The CDR3 region has the DNA TGTGCCATCAGTGACTATAGCGGGCTTCACTCCTACAATGAGCAGTTCTTC. This chain uses TRBV10-3 with TRBJ2-1; TRBD2 aligns across 7 bases. Trimming took 3 bases from V and 0 from J; bases not matched to a gene: 8. Germline CDR1 and CDR2: ENHRY and SYGVKD. The CDR3 totals 17 residues.

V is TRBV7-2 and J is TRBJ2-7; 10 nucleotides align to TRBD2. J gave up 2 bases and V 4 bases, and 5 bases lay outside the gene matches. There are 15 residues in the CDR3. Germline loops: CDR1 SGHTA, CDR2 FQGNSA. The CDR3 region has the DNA TGTGCCAGCAGCTCCATTCTAGCGGGAGCCTACGAGCAGTACTTC. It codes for CASSSILAGAYEQYF. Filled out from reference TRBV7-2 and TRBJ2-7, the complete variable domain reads GAGVSQSPSNKVTEKGKDVELRCDPISGHTALYWYRQSLGQGLEFLIYFQGNSAPDKSGLPSDRFSAERTGGSVSTLTIQRTQQEDSAVYLCASSSILAGAYEQYFGPGTRLTVT.

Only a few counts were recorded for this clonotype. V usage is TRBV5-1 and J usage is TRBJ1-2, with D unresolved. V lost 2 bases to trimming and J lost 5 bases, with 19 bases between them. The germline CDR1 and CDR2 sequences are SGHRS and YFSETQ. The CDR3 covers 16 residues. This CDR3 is CASSLLAGSKPYGYTF. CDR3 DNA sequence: TGCGCCAGCAGCTTATTGGCGGGCAGCAAACCTTATGGCTACACCTTC.

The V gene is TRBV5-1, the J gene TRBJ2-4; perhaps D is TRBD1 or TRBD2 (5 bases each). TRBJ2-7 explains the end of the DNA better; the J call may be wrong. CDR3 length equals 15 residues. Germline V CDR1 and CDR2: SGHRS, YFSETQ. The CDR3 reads CASSLSGGITCEQYF. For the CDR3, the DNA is TGCGCCAGCAGCTTGAGTGGGGGAATTACCTGCGAGCAGTACTTC.

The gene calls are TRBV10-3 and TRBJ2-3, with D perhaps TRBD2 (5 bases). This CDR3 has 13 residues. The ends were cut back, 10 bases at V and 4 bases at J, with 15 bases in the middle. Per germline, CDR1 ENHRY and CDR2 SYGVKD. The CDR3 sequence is CATRGHWADTQYF. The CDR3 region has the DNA TGTGCCACCCGAGGGCATTGGGCAGATACGCAGTATTTT.

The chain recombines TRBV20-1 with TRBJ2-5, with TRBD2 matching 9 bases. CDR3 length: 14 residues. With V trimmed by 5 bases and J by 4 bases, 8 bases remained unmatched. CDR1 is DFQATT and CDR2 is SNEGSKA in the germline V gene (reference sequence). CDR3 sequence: CSASLAGPRETQYF. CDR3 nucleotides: TGCAGTGCTTCCCTAGCGGGGCCCCGAGAGACCCAGTACTTC.

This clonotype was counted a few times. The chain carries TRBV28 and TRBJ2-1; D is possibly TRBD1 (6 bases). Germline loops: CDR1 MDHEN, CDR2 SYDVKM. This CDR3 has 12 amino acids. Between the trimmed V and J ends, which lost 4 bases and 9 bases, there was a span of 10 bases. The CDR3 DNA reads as TGTGCCAGCAGTTCACAGGGAAGTGAGCAGTTCTTC. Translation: CASSSQGSEQFF.

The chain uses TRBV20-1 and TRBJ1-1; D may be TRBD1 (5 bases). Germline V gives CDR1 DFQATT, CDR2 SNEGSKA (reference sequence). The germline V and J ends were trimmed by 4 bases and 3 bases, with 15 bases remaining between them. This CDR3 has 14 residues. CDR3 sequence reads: CSATSETGDTEAFF. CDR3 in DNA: TGCAGTGCTACGTCGGAGACGGGGGACACTGAAGCTTTCTTT.

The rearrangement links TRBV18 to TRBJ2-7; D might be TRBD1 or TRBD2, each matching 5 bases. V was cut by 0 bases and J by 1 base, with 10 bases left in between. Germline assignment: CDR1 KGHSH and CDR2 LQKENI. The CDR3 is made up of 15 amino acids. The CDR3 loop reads CASSPPTAESYEQYF. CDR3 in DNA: TGTGCCAGCTCACCACCGACAGCGGAATCCTACGAGCAGTACTTC.

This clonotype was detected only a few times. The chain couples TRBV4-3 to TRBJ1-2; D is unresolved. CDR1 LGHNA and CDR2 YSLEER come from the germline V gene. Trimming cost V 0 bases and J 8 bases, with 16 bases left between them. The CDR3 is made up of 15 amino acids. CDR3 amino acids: CASSQDFTLSGGYTF. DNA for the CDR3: TGCGCCAGCAGCCAAGATTTTACCCTAAGTGGGGGCTACACCTTC.

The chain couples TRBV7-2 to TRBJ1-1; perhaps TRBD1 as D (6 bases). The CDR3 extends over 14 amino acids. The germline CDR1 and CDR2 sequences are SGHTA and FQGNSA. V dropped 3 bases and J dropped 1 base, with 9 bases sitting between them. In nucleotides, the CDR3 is TGTGCCAGCAGCTTGGGACACGAGAACACTGAAGCTTTCTTT. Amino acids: CASSLGHENTEAFF. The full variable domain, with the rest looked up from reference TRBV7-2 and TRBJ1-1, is GAGVSQSPSNKVTEKGKDVELRCDPISGHTALYWYRQSLGQGLEFLIYFQGNSAPDKSGLPSDRFSAERTGGSVSTLTIQRTQQEDSAVYLCASSLGHENTEAFFGQGTRLTVV.

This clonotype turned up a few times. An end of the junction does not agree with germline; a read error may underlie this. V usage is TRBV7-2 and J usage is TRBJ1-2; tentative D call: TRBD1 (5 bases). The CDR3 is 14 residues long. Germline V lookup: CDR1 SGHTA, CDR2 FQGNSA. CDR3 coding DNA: TGTGCCAACAGCTTGGTTAAGGGGAACTATGGCTACACCTTC. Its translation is CANSLVKGNYGYTF.

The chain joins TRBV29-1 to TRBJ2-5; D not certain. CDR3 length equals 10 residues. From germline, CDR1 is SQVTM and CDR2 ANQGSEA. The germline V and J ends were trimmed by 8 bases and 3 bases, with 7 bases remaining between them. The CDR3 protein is CSTVEETQYF. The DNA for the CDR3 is TGCAGCACTGTGGAAGAGACCCAGTACTTC.

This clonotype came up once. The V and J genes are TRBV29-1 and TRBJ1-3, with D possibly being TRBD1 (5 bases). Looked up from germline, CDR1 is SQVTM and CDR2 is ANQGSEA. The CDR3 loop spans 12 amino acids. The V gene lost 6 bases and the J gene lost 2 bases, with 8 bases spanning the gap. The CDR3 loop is CSVRGTGNTIYF. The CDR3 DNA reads TGCAGCGTGAGGGGAACTGGAAACACCATATATTTT.

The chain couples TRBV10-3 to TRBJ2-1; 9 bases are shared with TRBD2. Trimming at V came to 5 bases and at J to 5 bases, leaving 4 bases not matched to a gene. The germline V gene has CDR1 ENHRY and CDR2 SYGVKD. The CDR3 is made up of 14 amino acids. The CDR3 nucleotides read TGTGCCATCAGTTGGACTAGCGAAAACAATGAGCAGTTCTTC. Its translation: CAISWTSENNEQFF.

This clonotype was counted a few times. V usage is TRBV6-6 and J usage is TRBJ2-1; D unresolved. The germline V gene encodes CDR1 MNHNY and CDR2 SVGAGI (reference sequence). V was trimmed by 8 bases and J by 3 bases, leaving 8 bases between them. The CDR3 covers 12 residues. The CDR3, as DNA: TGTGCCAGCCTAGATAACTACAATGAGCAGTTCTTC. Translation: CASLDNYNEQFF.

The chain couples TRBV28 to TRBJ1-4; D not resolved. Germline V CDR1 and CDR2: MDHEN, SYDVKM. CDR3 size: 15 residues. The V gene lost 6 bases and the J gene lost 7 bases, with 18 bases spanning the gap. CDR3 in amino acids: CASSRVLAVGEKLFF. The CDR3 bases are TGTGCCAGCAGCCGCGTGTTGGCCGTAGGTGAAAAACTGTTTTTT.